Following are 31 T cell receptor beta chains from one sample sequenced in a study of blood T cell repertoires in COVID-19. This table comes from immunoSEQ multiplex PCR, and its TCRdb copy is limited to in-frame clones, with some not included. The sample lists 200,000 or so clones; around nine tenths were seen once. The material sequenced was peripheral blood. All receptors derive from a man aged 50 to 59 with COVID-19, enrolled during active disease.

V is TRBV19 and J is TRBJ1-1; no definite D call. The CDR3 loop spans 15 amino acids. The germline V and J ends were trimmed by 0 bases and 0 bases, with 8 bases remaining between them. Germline values: CDR1 LNHDA, CDR2 SQIVND (reference sequence). The CDR3 sequence: CASSIDTRVNTEAFF. As DNA, the CDR3 is TGTGCCAGTAGTATAGATACCCGGGTGAACACTGAAGCTTTCTTT.

The J gene is TRBJ1-1, the V gene TRBV7-9, with a weak D call TRBD1 (5 bases). The CDR3 runs to 13 residues. V was shortened by 6 bases and J by 1 base, with 9 bases between the two germline ends. Germline CDR1 and CDR2: SEHNR and FQNEAQ (reference sequence). The CDR3 loop reads CASRHTGNTEAFF. In DNA form, the CDR3 reads TGTGCCAGCAGGCATACAGGGAACACTGAAGCTTTCTTT.

The chain combines TRBV10-3 with TRBJ1-2; perhaps TRBD1 as D (6 bases). Trimming shortened V by 0 bases and J by 8 bases, and 22 bases separated the two germline ends. The V gene's germline CDR1 is ENHRY and CDR2 SYGVKD. This CDR3 has 17 amino acids. This CDR3 is CAISESFGNRAFQGYTF. In nucleotides, the CDR3 is TGTGCCATCAGTGAGTCGTTTGGGAACAGGGCTTTCCAGGGCTACACCTTC.

The chain carries TRBV19 and TRBJ1-1; maybe TRBD1 (5 bases). CDR3 length: 13 amino acids. Germline-derived CDR1 and CDR2 are LNHDA and SQIVND (reference sequence). V lost 5 bases, J lost 8 bases, and 15 bases lay in between. The CDR3 loop reads CASSVRQPSEAFF. The CDR3 nucleotides read TGTGCCAGTAGTGTTCGACAGCCTTCGGAAGCTTTCTTT.

The V gene is TRBV19, the J gene TRBJ2-5, with TRBD2 matching over 8 bases. The CDR3 sequence is 14 residues long. CDR1 LNHDA and CDR2 SQIVND come from the germline V gene (reference sequence). V shed 4 bases and J 5 bases; nucleotides not matched to a gene: 6. Here the CDR3 reads CASSRVAGWETQYF. DNA for the CDR3: TGTGCCAGTAGTAGGGTAGCGGGATGGGAGACCCAGTACTTC.

This chain connects TRBV2 to TRBJ1-5, with 7 bases fitting TRBD1. Losses at the gene ends were 5 bases for V and 1 base for J; bases not matched to a gene: 5. From germline, CDR1 is SNHLY and CDR2 FYNNEI. The CDR3 is 15 amino acids. The CDR3 sequence is CASSSQGSSNQPQHF. The CDR3 DNA is TGTGCCAGCAGTTCACAGGGGTCGAGCAATCAGCCCCAGCATTTT.

The gene calls are TRBV12-5 and TRBJ1-2, with TRBD1 matching over 8 bases. Germline V gene lookup returns CDR1 LGHNT and CDR2 FRNRAP. The CDR3 contains 15 residues. V lost 0 bases, J lost 4 bases, and 4 bases stayed unmatched. CDR3 sequence (DNA): TGTGCTAGTGGTTTGGTAGCAGGGGGCAGCTATGGCTACACCTTC. It yields the protein CASGLVAGGSYGYTF.

The CDR3 spells CARTGGAVNYGYTF. The DNA of the CDR3 is TGTGCCCGGACTGGCGGGGCAGTAAACTATGGCTACACCTTC. The V and J genes are TRBV30 and TRBJ1-2, with D perhaps matching TRBD1 (5 bases). V dropped 8 bases and J dropped 2 bases, with 18 bases sitting between them. The V gene's germline CDR1 is GTSNPN and CDR2 SVGIG (reference sequence). The CDR3 length is 14 residues.

The rearrangement joins TRBV4-2 to TRBJ2-7; 14 bases are shared with TRBD2. Germline CDR1 reads LGHNA; CDR2 reads YNFKEQ. The CDR3 is made up of 15 amino acids. Trimming took 4 bases from V and 3 from J; bases not matched to a gene: 2. The CDR3 sequence is CASSRTSGGNYEQYF. The DNA for the CDR3 is TGTGCCAGCAGCCGGACTAGCGGGGGGAACTACGAGCAGTACTTC.

The J gene is TRBJ2-7, the V gene TRBV5-4, with 8 bases aligning to TRBD1. J lost 2 bases, V lost 4 bases, and 11 bases had no gene match. Germline values: CDR1 SGHNT, CDR2 YYREEE (reference sequence). This CDR3 is 16 amino acids long. The CDR3 here is CASSGADRGYAYEQYF. The CDR3 nucleotides read TGTGCCAGCAGCGGTGCCGACAGGGGCTACGCCTACGAGCAGTACTTC. The whole variable domain, remainder taken from reference TRBV5-4 and TRBJ2-7, is ETGVTQSPTHLIKTRGQQVTLRCSSQSGHNTVSWYQQALGQGPQFIFQYYREEENGRGNFPPRFSGLQFPNYSSELNVNALELDDSALYLCASSGADRGYAYEQYFGPGTRLTVT.

This clone was observed a single time. The genes are TRBV30 and TRBJ2-5, with 8 bases aligning to TRBD1. The CDR3 consists of 14 residues. Germline lookup yields CDR1 GTSNPN and CDR2 SVGIG (reference sequence). The V and J ends lost 2 bases and 3 bases, in that order; junction bases with no gene match: 5. The CDR3 region has the DNA TGTGCCTGGAGTTGGGACAGGAAAAAAGAGACCCAGTACTTC. Amino acid sequence: CAWSWDRKKETQYF.

The chain links TRBV6-5 to TRBJ2-4, with 9 positions matching TRBD1. In germline, CDR1 is MNHEY, CDR2 SVGAGI. Trimming removed 8 bases from V and 6 bases from J; junction bases left unmatched: 2. The CDR3 has 12 residues. The CDR3 bases are TGTGCCAGCGGGGGACAGGGAAACATTCAGTACTTC. Translated: CASGGQGNIQYF.

This clone was seen a handful of times. J is TRBJ2-5 and V is TRBV6-2 or TRBV6-3; D perhaps matches TRBD1 (6 bases). The CDR3 length is 15 residues. Germline V gene lookup returns CDR1 MNHEY and CDR2 SVGEGT. Trimming pared 2 bases from V and 5 bases from J, leaving 15 bases between. CDR3 in amino acids: CASSYPKGQGETQYF. CDR3 in DNA: TGTGCCAGCAGTTACCCTAAAGGGCAGGGGGAGACCCAGTACTTC.

This clone showed up just a few times. The genes are TRBV24-1 and TRBJ2-1, with unresolved D. V gave up 9 bases and J gave up 5 bases, with 10 bases separating them. This CDR3 region has 12 residues. Looked up from germline, CDR1 is KGHDR and CDR2 is SFDVKD. This CDR3 reads CATEFCHNEQFF. The DNA of the CDR3 is TGTGCCACCGAGTTCTGCCACAATGAGCAGTTCTTC.

The rearrangement uses TRBV11-3 and TRBJ2-5, with a tentative D call TRBD1 (7 bases). The germline V and J ends were trimmed by 5 bases and 5 bases, with 15 bases remaining between them. This CDR3 has 14 residues. Per germline, CDR1 SGHNT and CDR2 YENEEA. The CDR3 DNA sequence: TGTGCCAGCAGCCCGACACCAGGGGGGGAGACCCAGTACTTC. It translates to CASSPTPGGETQYF. The variable domain in full, completed from reference TRBV11-3 and TRBJ2-5, reads EAGVVQSPRYKIIEKKQPVAFWCNPISGHNTLYWYLQNLGQGPELLIRYENEEAVDDSQLPKDRFSAERLKGVDSTLKIQPAELGDSAVYLCASSPTPGGETQYFGPGTRLLVL.

This clone was detected once. The chain is built from TRBV6-2 or TRBV6-3 and TRBJ1-5; D is unclear. Germline V gives CDR1 MNHEY, CDR2 SVGEGT. Deletions cut 6 bases from V and 0 bases from J, with 12 bases between. CDR3 size: 15 residues. The CDR3 DNA follows: TGTGCCAGCAGCCGATGGGCCAGTAGCAATCAGCCCCAGCATTTT. It translates to CASSRWASSNQPQHF.

The CDR3 loop reads CASRAGSGANVLTF. The DNA for the CDR3 is TGTGCCAGCAGGGCGGGCTCTGGGGCCAACGTCCTGACTTTC. The chain is built from TRBV25-1 and TRBJ2-6, with D maybe TRBD2 (5 bases). The CDR3 length is 14 residues. The germline V gene has CDR1 MGHDK and CDR2 SYGVNS. V gave up 6 bases and J gave up 0 bases, with 6 bases separating them.

This clone has only one observation. Other DNA sequences in the same sample also yield this CDR3. The chain joins TRBV12-3 or TRBV12-4 to TRBJ2-7; TRBD1 might be the D (6 bases). The V end was cut by 5 bases, the J end by 3 bases, with 8 bases between. The length of the CDR3 is 12 residues. The CDR3 sequence is CASSPDSYEQYF. In DNA, the CDR3 is TGTGCCAGCAGTCCGGACAGCTACGAGCAGTACTTC.

The chain has TRBV7-3 and TRBJ2-2, with 12 nucleotides matching TRBD2. The CDR3 sequence is 18 residues long. The ends lost 1 base at V and 6 bases at J; junction bases unmatched: 9. CDR1 SGHTA and CDR2 FQGTGA come from the germline V gene. The DNA of the CDR3 is TGTGCCAGCAGCTTAATAGGTCTAGCGGGAGGGCCCCCCGGGGAGCTGTTTTTT. This codes for CASSLIGLAGGPPGELFF.

The chain couples TRBV5-6 to TRBJ1-2, with unresolved D. The CDR3 has 14 amino acids. With 0 bases removed from V and 5 bases from J, the gap between germline ends came to 11 bases. Germline loops: CDR1 SGHDT, CDR2 YYEEEE. The CDR3 DNA is TGTGCCAGCAGCTTGGTGGCCTTTCCTTATGGCTACACCTTC. As protein: CASSLVAFPYGYTF.

The chain uses TRBV7-9 and TRBJ1-2, with unresolved D. The V and J ends lost 5 bases and 4 bases respectively, with 11 bases between them. This CDR3 has 13 amino acids. The V gene's germline CDR1 is SEHNR and CDR2 FQNEAQ (reference sequence). CDR3 sequence: CASSPAGFYGYTF. The CDR3 coding sequence is TGTGCCAGCAGCCCTGCAGGCTTCTATGGCTACACCTTC.

The chain employs TRBV28 and TRBJ2-7; TRBD2 matches at 15 bases. This CDR3 contains 17 residues. After removal of 5 bases from V and 3 bases from J, the junction contained 8 bases not matched to a gene. CDR1 and CDR2 from the germline V gene are MDHEN and SYDVKM. CDR3 sequence: CASSTGLAGGYLYEQYF. CDR3 bases: TGTGCCAGCAGTACGGGACTAGCGGGGGGCTACCTCTACGAGCAGTACTTC.

With regard to this clone: At one end, the junction sequence differs from germline, possibly due to a read error. V and J are TRBV9 and TRBJ2-4; the D gene is possibly TRBD1 (7 bases). CDR3 length: 13 residues. Germline V gene data show CDR1 as SGDLS and CDR2 as YYNGEE. The CDR3 here is CASSPTQGGPRHF. The CDR3 coding sequence is TGTGCCAGCAGCCCGACCCAGGGGGGCCCTCGCCACTTC.

The V call is TRBV7-6, the J call TRBJ2-2; 8 bases map to TRBD2. Per the germline V gene, CDR1 is SGHVS and CDR2 is FNYEAQ. CDR3 length: 16 residues. Unmatched junction bases numbered 6, after V lost 3 bases and J lost 3 bases. CDR3 DNA sequence: TGTGCCAGCAGCTTTGGGCTAGCGGGCGACACCGGGGAGCTGTTTTTT. This sequence encodes CASSFGLAGDTGELFF.

The CDR3 sequence: CASRGQGYNEQFF. For the CDR3, the DNA is TGTGCCAGCAGGGGACAGGGTTACAATGAGCAGTTCTTC. The chain is built from TRBV2 and TRBJ2-1; 9 bases agree with TRBD1. Germline V gene sequence: CDR1 SNHLY, CDR2 FYNNEI. V trimming: 6 bases; J trimming: 4 bases; junction bases outside the gene matches: 1. This CDR3 spans 13 amino acids. Full variable domain (missing parts from reference TRBV2 and TRBJ2-1): EPEVTQTPSHQVTQMGQEVILRCVPISNHLYFYWYRQILGQKVEFLVSFYNNEISEKSEIFDDQFSVERPDGSNFTLKIRSTKLEDSAMYFCASRGQGYNEQFFGPGTRLTVL.

DNA of the CDR3: TGTGCCAGCAGCCCAGGACAGGGGTATCCCTACGAGCAGTACTTC. Amino acids: CASSPGQGYPYEQYF. The chain has TRBV7-9 and TRBJ2-7; 9 bases fit TRBD1. The V and J ends lost 5 bases and 2 bases, in that order; junction bases with no gene match: 7. The CDR3 runs to 15 residues. Germline V gives CDR1 SEHNR, CDR2 FQNEAQ (reference sequence). Looking up the rest from reference TRBV7-9 and TRBJ2-7 gives the full variable domain: DTGVSQNPRHKITKRGQNVTFRCDPISEHNRLYWYRQTLGQGPEFLTYFQNEAQLEKSRLLSDRFSAERPKGSFSTLEIQRTEQGDSAMYLCASSPGQGYPYEQYFGPGTRLTVT.

The chain combines TRBV30 with TRBJ1-3; D is uncertain. Germline CDR1 GTSNPN, CDR2 SVGIG (reference sequence). Trimming pared 8 bases from V and 0 bases from J, leaving 14 bases between. This CDR3 is built from 14 residues. CDR3 coding DNA: TGTGCCAGCCGGGAATACAACTCTGGAAACACCATATATTTT. Protein: CASREYNSGNTIYF.

The chain is built from TRBV6-5 and TRBJ2-7; possible D gene TRBD2, 7 bases. The CDR3 loop spans 14 amino acids. Germline CDR1 MNHEY, CDR2 SVGAGI. V was trimmed by 4 bases and J by 0 bases, leaving 10 bases between them. Written as DNA, the CDR3 is TGTGCCAGCAGTTGGGGGGGGGCCTCCTACGAGCAGTACTTC. This sequence encodes CASSWGGASYEQYF.

This chain joins TRBV7-3 and TRBJ2-1; 8 bases match TRBD2. The CDR3 is 15 amino acids. From germline, CDR1 is SGHTA and CDR2 FQGTGA. V gave up 4 bases and J gave up 2 bases; unmatched junction bases: 4. The CDR3, as DNA: TGTGCCAGCAGCTCGGGACTAGTCCCCTACAATGAGCAGTTCTTC. This codes for CASSSGLVPYNEQFF.

V and J are TRBV28 and TRBJ1-4; D unresolved. The CDR3 extends over 17 amino acids. The V end was cut by 2 bases, the J end by 0 bases, with 13 bases between. CDR1 and CDR2 (germline): MDHEN, SYDVKM. The CDR3 region has the DNA TGTGCCAGCAGTTTACGGGAGGGCATAGCAACTAATGAAAAACTGTTTTTT. The encoded protein is CASSLREGIATNEKLFF.

The rearrangement uses TRBV29-1 and TRBJ1-5; D is possibly TRBD1 (6 bases). Germline CDR1 and CDR2: SQVTM and ANQGSEA. Trimming pared 4 bases from V and 0 bases from J, leaving 13 bases between. The CDR3 consists of 15 residues. The CDR3 region is CSVGWTASSNQPQHF. The CDR3 DNA reads as TGCAGCGTTGGATGGACAGCGAGTAGCAATCAGCCCCAGCATTTT.